This T cell receptor (beta chain) comes out of a study of control samples from healthy donors and cancer patients. Sequencing was performed with immunoSEQ multiplex PCR; in TCRdb, only in-frame clones are kept and a portion is missing. There are 100,000 to 150,000 clones in the sample; roughly 91% occur only once, and about 8.7% lies in the top ten. V gave up 4 bases and J gave up 10 bases; unmatched junction bases: 4. The CDR3 length is 12 residues. Germline CDR1 reads MGHDK; CDR2 reads SYGVNS. Sequencing input: blood. This sequence originates from a man in his forties in good health. The V gene is TRBV25-1, the J gene TRBJ2-1; 7 nucleotides align to TRBD1. Here the CDR3 DNA reads TGTGCCAGCAGTGCCCCAGGGGGAGAGCAGTTCTTC. Translated: CASSAPGGEQFF.